This TCR beta chain derives from a study of Graves' ophthalmopathy and Graves' hyperthyroidism. Study observations and caveats: Between ophthalmopathy and stable hyperthyroidism, a 13-signature model drew a separation with around 88% sensitivity and approximately 77% specificity. The model flagged ophthalmopathy progression at more than 60% sensitivity and 72.22% specificity.

This clonotype was seen at least ten times. Its specificity is unknown. One base away lies a much larger clone, so this may be a sequencing read error. RNA served as the template for amplifying TCR beta CDR3 regions. An initial RT-PCR round employing HTBI primers preceded a second-round multiplex PCR. TCRdb reprocessed the multiplex PCR reads with MiXCR, giving one entry per CDR3 protein. The sample shows approximately 45,000 distinct CDR3 sequences, over 45% of them seen only once. In this cohort, patients with other autoimmune diseases, uncontrolled infections, pregnancy or lactation were excluded. Someone took the PBMCs out of around 10 ml of fresh peripheral blood. The germline CDR1 and CDR2 sequences are DFQATT and SNEGSKA (reference sequence). The CDR3 loop spans 12 amino acids.

The chain carries TRBV20-1 and TRBJ2-7; 8 bases are shared with TRBD2. This TCR was recovered from an adult man with Graves' ophthalmopathy. Sequences were obtained from peripheral blood. CDR3 loop: CGTYSGVGEQYF. CDR3 bases: TGCGGTACCTATAGCGGGGTGGGGGAGCAGTACTTC.